This T cell receptor (beta chain) was identified during a study of untreated major depressive disorder. Study-level findings and limits: The sequencing tests were limited to three preselected Vbeta families. Generalizability is limited by the comparatively small study sample. CD4+ T cells from depressed patients used TRBV05-01 (Vbeta 5.1) more often than controls.

From thawed PBMCs, CD4+ T cells were purified by negative selection. CDR1 is SGDLS, CDR2 YYNGEE, per germline. Trimming removed 2 bases at V and 8 bases at J, with 11 bases between. The CDR3 length is 13 residues. The repertoire was sequenced with immunoSEQ multiplex PCR; TCRdb's copy has only in-frame clones and lacks some. The sample carries about 20,000 clones, 70% to 90% recorded once. In the case of this clone: No antigen is known for it.

This receptor was identified in a young woman in good health. The rearrangement joins TRBV9 to TRBJ2-1, with a weak D call TRBD2 (5 bases). The sample taken for sequencing was CD4+ T cells from PBMCs. CDR3 loop: CASSVAGSYEQFF. DNA of the CDR3: TGTGCCAGCAGCGTTGCGGGCTCCTATGAGCAGTTCTTC. Full variable domain (outside the CDR3, taken from reference TRBV9 and TRBJ2-1): DSGVTQTPKHLITATGQRVTLRCSPRSGDLSVYWYQQSLDQGLQFLIQYYNGEERAKGNILERFSAQQFPDLHSELNLSSLELGDSALYFCASSVAGSYEQFFGPGTRLTVL.